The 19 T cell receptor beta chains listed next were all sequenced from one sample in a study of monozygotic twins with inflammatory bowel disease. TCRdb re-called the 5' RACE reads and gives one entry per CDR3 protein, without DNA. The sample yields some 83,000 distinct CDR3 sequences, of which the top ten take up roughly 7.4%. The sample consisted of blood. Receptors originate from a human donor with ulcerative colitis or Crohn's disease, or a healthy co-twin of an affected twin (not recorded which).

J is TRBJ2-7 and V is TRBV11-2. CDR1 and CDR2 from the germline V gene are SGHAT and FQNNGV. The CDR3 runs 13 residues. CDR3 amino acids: CASSFEGPYEQYF.

The chain's CDR3 is CASSPTGQHQSNYGYTF. The chain carries TRBV7-9 and TRBJ1-2; TCRdb picks TRBD1, but there is no DNA to check that call. Germline V lookup: CDR1 SEHNR, CDR2 FQNEAQ (reference sequence). CDR3 length: 17 amino acids.

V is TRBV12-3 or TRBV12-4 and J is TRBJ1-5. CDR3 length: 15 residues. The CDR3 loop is CASSLRSSNEQPQHF.

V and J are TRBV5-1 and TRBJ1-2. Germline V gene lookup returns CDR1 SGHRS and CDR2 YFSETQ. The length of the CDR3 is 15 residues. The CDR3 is CASSAGLLSAYGYTF.

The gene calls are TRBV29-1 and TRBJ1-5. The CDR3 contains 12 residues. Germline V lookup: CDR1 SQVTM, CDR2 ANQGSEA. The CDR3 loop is CSVGDSNQPQHF.

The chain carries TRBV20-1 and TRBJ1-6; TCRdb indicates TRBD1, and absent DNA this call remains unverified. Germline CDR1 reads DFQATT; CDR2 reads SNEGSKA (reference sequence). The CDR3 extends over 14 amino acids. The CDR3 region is CSAREGRMGSPLHF.

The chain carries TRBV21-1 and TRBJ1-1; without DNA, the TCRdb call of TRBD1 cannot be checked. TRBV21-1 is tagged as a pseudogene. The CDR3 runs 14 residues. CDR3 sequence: CASSVHTGQPEAFF.

Here the CDR3 reads CASSEYVAGNTIYF. V usage is TRBV5-5 and J usage is TRBJ1-3. The germline V gene has CDR1 SGHKS and CDR2 YYEKEE (reference sequence). The CDR3 length is 14 residues.

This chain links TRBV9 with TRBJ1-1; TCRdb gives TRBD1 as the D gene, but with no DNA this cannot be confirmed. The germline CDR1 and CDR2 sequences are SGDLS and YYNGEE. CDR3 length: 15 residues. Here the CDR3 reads CASSSEDRRGAEAFF. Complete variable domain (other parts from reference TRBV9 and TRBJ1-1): DSGVTQTPKHLITATGQRVTLRCSPRSGDLSVYWYQQSLDQGLQFLIQYYNGEERAKGNILERFSAQQFPDLHSELNLSSLELGDSALYFCASSSEDRRGAEAFFGQGTRLTVV.

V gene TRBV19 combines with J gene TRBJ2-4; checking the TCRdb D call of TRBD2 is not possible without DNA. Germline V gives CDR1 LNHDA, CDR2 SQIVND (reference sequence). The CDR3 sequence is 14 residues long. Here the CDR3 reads CASSRAQGENIQYF.

The CDR3 loop reads CASSRDTRNTEAFF. V and J are TRBV6-1 and TRBJ1-1; TCRdb gives TRBD1 as the D gene, but with no DNA this cannot be confirmed. Per the germline V gene, CDR1 is MNHNS and CDR2 is SASEGT. The length of the CDR3 is 14 residues.

CDR3 residues: CATSRGDPGGTQYF. The gene calls are TRBV15 and TRBJ2-5; TCRdb lists TRBD1, though no DNA is available to test this call. There are 14 residues in the CDR3. CDR1 and CDR2 from the germline V gene are LNHNV and YYDKDF (reference sequence).

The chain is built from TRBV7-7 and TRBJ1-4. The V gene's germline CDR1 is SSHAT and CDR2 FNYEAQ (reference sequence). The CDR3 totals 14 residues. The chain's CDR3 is CAVGRGGVGEKLFF.

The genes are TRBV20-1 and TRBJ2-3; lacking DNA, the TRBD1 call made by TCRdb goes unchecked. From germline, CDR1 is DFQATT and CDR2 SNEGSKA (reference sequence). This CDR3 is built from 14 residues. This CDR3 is CSARGTGSTDTQYF.

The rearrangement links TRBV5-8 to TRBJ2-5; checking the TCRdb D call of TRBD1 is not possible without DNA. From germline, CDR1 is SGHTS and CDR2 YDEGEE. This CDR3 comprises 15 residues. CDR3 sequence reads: CASRPLGGGQETQYF.

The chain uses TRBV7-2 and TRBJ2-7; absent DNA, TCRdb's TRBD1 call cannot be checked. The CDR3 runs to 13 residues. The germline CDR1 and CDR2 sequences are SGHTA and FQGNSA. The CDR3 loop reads CASSLWSDSEQYF.

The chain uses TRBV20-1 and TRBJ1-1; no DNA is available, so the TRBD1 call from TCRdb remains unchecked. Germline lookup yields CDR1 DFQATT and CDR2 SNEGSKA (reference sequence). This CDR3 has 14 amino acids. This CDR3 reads CSPTVPGANTEAFF.

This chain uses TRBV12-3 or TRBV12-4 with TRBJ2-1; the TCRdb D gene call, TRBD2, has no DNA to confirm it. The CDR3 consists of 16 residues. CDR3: CASSLRGGGAYNEQFF.

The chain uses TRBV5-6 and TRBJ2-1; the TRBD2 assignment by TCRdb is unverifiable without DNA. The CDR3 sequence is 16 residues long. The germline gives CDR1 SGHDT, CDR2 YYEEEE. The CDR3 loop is CASSLVSGGAANEQFF.